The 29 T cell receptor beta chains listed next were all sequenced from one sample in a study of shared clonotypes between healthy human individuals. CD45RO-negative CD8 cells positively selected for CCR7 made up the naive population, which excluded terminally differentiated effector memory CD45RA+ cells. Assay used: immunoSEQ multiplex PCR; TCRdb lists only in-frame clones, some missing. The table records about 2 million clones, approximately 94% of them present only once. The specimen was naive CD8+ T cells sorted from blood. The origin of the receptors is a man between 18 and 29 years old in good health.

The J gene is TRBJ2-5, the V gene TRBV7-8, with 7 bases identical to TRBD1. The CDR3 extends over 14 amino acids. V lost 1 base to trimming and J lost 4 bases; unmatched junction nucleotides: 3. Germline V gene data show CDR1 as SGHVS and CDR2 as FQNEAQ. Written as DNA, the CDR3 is TGTGCCAGCAGCTTAGTTGCAGGGGGAGAGACCCAGTACTTC. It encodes CASSLVAGGETQYF.

The CDR3 DNA reads as TGTGCCATCAGTGAAACAAGGACTACAATAAACACCGGGGAGCTGTTTTTT. As protein: CAISETRTTINTGELFF. The chain carries TRBV10-3 and TRBJ2-2; D possibly corresponds to TRBD2 (6 bases). The germline V gene has CDR1 ENHRY and CDR2 SYGVKD. This CDR3 spans 17 amino acids. The V gene lost 3 bases and the J gene lost 2 bases, with 16 bases spanning the gap.

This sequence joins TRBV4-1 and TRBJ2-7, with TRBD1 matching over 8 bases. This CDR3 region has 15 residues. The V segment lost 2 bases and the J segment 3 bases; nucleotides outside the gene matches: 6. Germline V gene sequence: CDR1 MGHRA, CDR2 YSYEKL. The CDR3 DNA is TGCGCCAGCAGCCAACGTGGGGGGACAGGCTACGAGCAGTACTTC. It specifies CASSQRGGTGYEQYF.

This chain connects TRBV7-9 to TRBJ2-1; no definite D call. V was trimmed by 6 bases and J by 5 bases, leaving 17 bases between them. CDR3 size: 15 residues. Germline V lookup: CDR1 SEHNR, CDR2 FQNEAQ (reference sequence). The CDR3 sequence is CASSIGPIVNNEQFF. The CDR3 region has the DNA TGTGCCAGCAGTATTGGACCGATAGTGAACAATGAGCAGTTCTTC. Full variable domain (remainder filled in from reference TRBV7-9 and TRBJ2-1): DTGVSQNPRHKITKRGQNVTFRCDPISEHNRLYWYRQTLGQGPEFLTYFQNEAQLEKSRLLSDRFSAERPKGSFSTLEIQRTEQGDSAMYLCASSIGPIVNNEQFFGPGTRLTVL.

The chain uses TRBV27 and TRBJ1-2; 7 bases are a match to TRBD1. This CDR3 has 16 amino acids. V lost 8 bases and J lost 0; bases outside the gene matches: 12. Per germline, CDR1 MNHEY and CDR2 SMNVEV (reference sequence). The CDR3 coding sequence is TGTGCCAGCCATTTTACCGGACAGGCTTCTAACTATGGCTACACCTTC. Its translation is CASHFTGQASNYGYTF.

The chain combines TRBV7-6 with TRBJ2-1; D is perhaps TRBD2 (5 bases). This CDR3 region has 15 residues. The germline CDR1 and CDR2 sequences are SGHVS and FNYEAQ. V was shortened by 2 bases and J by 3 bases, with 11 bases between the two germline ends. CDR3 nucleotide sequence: TGTGCCAGCAGCTTAATGGACTTAGACTACAATGAGCAGTTCTTC. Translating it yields CASSLMDLDYNEQFF.

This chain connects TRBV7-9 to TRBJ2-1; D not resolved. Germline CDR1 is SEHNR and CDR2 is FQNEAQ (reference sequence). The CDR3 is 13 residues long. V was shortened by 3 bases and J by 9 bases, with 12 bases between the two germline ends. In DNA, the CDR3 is TGTGCCAGCAGCTTTGAGACCATCTTTGAGCAGTTCTTC. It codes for CASSFETIFEQFF.

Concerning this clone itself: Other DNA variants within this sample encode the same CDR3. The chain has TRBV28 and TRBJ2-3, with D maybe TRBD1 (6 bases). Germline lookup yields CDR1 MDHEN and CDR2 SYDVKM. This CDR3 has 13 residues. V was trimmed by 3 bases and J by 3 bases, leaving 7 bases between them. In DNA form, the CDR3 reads TGTGCCAGCAGTTTGAGGGGGACAGATACGCAGTATTTT. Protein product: CASSLRGTDTQYF.

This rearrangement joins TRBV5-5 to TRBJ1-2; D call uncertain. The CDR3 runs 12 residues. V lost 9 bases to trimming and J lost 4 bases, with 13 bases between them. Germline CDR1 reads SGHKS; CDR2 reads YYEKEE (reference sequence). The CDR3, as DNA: TGTGCCACCAATGGGGAGGGCTATGGCTACACCTTC. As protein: CATNGEGYGYTF.

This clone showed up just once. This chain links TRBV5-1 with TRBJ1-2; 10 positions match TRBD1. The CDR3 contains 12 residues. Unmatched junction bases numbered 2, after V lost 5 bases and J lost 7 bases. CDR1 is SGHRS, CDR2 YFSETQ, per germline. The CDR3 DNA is TGCGCCAGCAGGGGGACAGGGGCTGGCTACACCTTC. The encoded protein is CASRGTGAGYTF.

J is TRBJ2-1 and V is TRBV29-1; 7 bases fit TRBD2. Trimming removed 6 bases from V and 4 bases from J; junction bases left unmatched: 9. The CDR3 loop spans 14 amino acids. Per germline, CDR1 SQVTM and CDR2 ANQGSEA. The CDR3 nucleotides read TGCAGCGTAGAGACTAGCCACCAATACAATGAGCAGTTCTTC. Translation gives CSVETSHQYNEQFF.

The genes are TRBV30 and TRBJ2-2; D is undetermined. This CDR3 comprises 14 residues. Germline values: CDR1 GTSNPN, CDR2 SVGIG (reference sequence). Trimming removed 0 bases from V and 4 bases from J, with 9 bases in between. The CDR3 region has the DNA TGTGCCTGGAGTGTTGGTATAGGCACCGGGGAGCTGTTTTTT. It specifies CAWSVGIGTGELFF.

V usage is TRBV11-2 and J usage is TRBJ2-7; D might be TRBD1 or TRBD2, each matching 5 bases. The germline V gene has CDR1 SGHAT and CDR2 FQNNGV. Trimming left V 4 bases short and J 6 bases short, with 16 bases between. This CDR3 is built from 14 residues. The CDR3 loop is CASSSGTDAFEQYF. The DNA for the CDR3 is TGTGCCAGCAGCTCCGGGACCGATGCCTTCGAGCAGTACTTC.

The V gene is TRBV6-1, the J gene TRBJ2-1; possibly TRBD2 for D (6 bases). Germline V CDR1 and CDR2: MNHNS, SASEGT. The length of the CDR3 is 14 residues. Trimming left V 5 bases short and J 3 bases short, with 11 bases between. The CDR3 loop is CASSHSGVYNEQFF. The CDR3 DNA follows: TGTGCCAGCAGTCATTCGGGGGTCTACAATGAGCAGTTCTTC.

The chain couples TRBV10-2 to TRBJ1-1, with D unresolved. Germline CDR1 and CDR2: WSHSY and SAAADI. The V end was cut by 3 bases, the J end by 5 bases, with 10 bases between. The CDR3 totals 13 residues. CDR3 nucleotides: TGCGCCAGCAGTGAAAATCGAGGGACTGAAGCTTTCTTT. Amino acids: CASSENRGTEAFF.

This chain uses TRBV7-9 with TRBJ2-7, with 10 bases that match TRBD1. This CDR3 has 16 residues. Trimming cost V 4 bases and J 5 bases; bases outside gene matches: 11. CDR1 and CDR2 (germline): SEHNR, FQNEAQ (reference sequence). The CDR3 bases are TGTGCCAGCAGCTCGTTACCGGGACAGGGGATAGACGAGCAGTACTTC. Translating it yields CASSSLPGQGIDEQYF.

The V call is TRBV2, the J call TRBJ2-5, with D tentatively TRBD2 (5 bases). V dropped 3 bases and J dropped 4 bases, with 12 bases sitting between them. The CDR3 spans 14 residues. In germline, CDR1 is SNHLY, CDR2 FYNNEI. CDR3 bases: TGTGCCAGCAGTGACCTCGGGGTATCAGAGACCCAGTACTTC. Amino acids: CASSDLGVSETQYF.

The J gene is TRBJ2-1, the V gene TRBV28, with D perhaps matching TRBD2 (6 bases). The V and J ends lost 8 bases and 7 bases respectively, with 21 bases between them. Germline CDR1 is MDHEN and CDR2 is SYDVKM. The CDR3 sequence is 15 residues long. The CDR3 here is CASAYRGGVMNEQFF. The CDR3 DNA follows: TGTGCCAGCGCCTATCGGGGCGGGGTGATGAATGAGCAGTTCTTC.

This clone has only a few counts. The CDR3 DNA reads TGCAGCGTTGAGGAAACACTGAACACTGAAGCTTTCTTT. It specifies CSVEETLNTEAFF. The chain is built from TRBV29-1 and TRBJ1-1, with D uncertain. The CDR3 is 13 residues long. Germline lookup yields CDR1 SQVTM and CDR2 ANQGSEA. V shed 3 bases and J shed 0 bases, with 8 bases lying between them.

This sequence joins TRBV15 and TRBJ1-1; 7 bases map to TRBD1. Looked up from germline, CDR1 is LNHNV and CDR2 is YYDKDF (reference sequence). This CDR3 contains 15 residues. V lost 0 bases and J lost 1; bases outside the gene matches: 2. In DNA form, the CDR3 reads TGTGCCACCAGCAGAGATAGGGACAGGAACACTGAAGCTTTCTTT. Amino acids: CATSRDRDRNTEAFF.

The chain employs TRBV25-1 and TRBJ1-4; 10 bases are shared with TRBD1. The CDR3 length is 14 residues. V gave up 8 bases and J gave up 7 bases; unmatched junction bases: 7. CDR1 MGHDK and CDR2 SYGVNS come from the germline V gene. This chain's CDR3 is CASGPGQGFEKLFF. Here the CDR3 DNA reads TGTGCCAGCGGACCGGGACAGGGGTTTGAAAAACTGTTTTTT.

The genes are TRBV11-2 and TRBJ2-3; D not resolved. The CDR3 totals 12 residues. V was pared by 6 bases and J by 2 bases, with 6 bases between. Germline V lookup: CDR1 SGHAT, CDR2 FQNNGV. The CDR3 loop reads CASRASTDTQYF. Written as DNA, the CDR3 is TGTGCCAGCAGGGCCTCCACAGATACGCAGTATTTT.

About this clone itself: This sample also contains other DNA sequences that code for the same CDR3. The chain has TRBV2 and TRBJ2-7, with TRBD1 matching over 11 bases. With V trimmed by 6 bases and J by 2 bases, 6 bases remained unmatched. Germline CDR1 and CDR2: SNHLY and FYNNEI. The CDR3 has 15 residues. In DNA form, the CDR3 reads TGTGCCAGCAGAGTTGGACAGGGGGCGACCTACGAGCAGTACTTC. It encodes CASRVGQGATYEQYF.

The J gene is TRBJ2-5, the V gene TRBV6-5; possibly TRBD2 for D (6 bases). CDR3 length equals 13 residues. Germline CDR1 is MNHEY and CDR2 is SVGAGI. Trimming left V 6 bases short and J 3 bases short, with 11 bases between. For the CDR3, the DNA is TGTGCCAGCAGCCCGGGACTCAAAGAGACCCAGTACTTC. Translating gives CASSPGLKETQYF.

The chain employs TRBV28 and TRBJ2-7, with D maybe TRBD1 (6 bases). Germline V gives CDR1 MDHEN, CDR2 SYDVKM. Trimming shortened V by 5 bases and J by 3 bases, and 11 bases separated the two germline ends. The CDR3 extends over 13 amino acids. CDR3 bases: TGTGCCAGCAGTCCCCCGACAGGCTACGAGCAGTACTTC. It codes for CASSPPTGYEQYF.

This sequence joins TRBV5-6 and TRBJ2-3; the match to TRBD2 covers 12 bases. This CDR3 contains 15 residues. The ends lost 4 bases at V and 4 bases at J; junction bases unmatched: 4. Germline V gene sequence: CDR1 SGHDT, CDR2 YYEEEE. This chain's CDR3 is CASSPPSGRADTQYF. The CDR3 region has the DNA TGTGCCAGCAGCCCCCCTAGCGGGAGGGCAGATACGCAGTATTTT.

The CDR3: CASSDPGTGDSGELFF. In DNA form, the CDR3 reads TGCGCCAGCAGTGACCCCGGGACAGGGGATTCCGGGGAGCTGTTTTTT. The gene calls are TRBV10-1 and TRBJ2-2; TRBD1 agrees at 10 bases. The CDR3 has 16 amino acids. Germline V CDR1 and CDR2: WNHNN, SYGVQD (reference sequence). V was pared by 3 bases and J by 6 bases, with 7 bases of the junction left unmatched.

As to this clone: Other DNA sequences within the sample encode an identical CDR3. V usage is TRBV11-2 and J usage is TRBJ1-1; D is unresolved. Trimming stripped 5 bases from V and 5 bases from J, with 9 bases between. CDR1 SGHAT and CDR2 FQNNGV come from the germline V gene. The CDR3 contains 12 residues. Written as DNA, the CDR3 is TGTGCCAGCAGCCTTGTAGGGACTGAAGCTTTCTTT. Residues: CASSLVGTEAFF.

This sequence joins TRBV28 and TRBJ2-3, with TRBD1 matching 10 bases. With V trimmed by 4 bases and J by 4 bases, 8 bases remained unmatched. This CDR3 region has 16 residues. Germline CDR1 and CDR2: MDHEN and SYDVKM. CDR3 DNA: TGTGCCAGCAGTTCCCCGGGACAGGGGAATCCAGATACGCAGTATTTT. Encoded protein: CASSSPGQGNPDTQYF.